Described below is a single T cell receptor beta chain sequence and its context. Its antigen is unidentified. This sample is drawn from a study of T cells after yellow fever vaccination. Study-wide context: SMART-Seq v4 Ultra Low Input served to prepare low-cell-number fractions.

The CDR3 runs to 16 residues. V was cut by 5 bases and J by 2 bases, with 18 bases left in between. Overall study findings and caveats: The secondary T-cell response peaked on day 5, not day 15, but was weaker.

The authors made TCR cDNA by 5'RACE template switching, adding a universal primer site and UMIs. TCRdb passed the 5' RACE reads through MiXCR, listing each CDR3 protein once. The top ten clones hold over 13% of a sample with 450,000 to 600,000 distinct CDR3 sequences, roughly 12% of them seen once. The sequence was collected from a man between 25 and 39 years old who received the YFV17D yellow fever vaccine. The V call is TRBV12-3 or TRBV12-4, the J call TRBJ1-2, with D perhaps matching TRBD1 (5 bases). The sample here was PBMCs, taken on the day of the yellow fever booster vaccination. The CDR3 nucleotides are TGTGCCAGCAGTCCCACCTTGGGGGGACCAAACTATGGCTACACCTTC. This translates into CASSPTLGGPNYGYTF.